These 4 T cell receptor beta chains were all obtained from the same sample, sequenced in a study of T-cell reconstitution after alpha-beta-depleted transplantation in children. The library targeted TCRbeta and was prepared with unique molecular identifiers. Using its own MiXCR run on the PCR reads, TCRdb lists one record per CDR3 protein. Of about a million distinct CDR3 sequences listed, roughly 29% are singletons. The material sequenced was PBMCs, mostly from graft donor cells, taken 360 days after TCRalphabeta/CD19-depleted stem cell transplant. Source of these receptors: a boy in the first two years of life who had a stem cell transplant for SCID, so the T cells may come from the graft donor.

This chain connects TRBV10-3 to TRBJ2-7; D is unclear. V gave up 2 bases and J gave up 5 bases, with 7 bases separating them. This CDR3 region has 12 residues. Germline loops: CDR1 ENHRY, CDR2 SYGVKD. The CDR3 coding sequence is TGTGCCATCAGTGAGAGTCCCCACGAGCAGTACTTC. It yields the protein CAISESPHEQYF.

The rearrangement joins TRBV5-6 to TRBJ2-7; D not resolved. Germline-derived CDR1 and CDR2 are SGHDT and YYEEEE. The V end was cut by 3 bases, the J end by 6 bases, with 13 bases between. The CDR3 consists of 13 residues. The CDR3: CASSSGPTGEQYF. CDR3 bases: TGTGCCAGCAGCTCCGGACCTACGGGCGAGCAGTACTTC.

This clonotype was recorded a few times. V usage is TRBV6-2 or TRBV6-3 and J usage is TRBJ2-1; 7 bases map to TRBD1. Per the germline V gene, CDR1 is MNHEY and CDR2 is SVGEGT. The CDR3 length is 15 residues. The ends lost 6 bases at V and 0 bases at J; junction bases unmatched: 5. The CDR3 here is CASSSPGGSYNEQFF. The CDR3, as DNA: TGTGCCAGCAGCTCTCCAGGGGGCTCCTACAATGAGCAGTTCTTC.

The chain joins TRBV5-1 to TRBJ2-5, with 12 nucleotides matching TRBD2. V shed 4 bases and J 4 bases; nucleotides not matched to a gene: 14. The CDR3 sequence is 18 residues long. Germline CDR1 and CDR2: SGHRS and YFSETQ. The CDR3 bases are TGCGCCAGCAGCCTCCCAACCTCTAGCGGGGGGGCCAGAGAGACCCAGTACTTC. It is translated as CASSLPTSSGGARETQYF.